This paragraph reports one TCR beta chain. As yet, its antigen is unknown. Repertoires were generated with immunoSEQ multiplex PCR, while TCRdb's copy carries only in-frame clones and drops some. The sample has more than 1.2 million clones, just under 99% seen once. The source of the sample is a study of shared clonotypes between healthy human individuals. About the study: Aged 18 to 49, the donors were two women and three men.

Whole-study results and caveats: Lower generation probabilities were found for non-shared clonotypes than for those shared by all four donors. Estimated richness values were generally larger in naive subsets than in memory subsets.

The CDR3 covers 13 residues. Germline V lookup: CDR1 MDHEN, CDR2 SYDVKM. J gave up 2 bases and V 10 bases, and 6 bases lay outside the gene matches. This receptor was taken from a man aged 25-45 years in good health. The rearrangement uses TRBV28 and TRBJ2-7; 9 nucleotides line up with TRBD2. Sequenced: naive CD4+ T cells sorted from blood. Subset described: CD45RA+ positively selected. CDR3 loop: CAIRAGGPYEQYF. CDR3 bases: TGTGCCATCCGGGCGGGAGGGCCCTACGAGCAGTACTTC.